The subject of this entry is one T cell receptor beta chain. V dropped 5 bases and J dropped 3 bases, with 7 bases sitting between them. This CDR3 comprises 12 residues. Germline V gene lookup returns CDR1 MNHNY and CDR2 SVGAGI (reference sequence). These data are taken from a study of blood T cells in healthy people across ages. A sample-barcoded 5' primer and a J-beta primer mix were used in a second PCR of roughly 7 to 11 cycles. TCRdb itself ran the 5' RACE reads through MiXCR, one entry per CDR3 protein. The table shows about 970,000 distinct CDR3 sequences, with 51% occurring only once. This TCR was sampled from a woman aged 55-70 years in good health. The chain joins TRBV6-6 to TRBJ1-2; D ambiguous. The sample was blood. The CDR3 loop is CASSETDYGYTF. CDR3 nucleotide sequence: TGTGCCAGCAGTGAGACCGACTATGGCTACACCTTC.